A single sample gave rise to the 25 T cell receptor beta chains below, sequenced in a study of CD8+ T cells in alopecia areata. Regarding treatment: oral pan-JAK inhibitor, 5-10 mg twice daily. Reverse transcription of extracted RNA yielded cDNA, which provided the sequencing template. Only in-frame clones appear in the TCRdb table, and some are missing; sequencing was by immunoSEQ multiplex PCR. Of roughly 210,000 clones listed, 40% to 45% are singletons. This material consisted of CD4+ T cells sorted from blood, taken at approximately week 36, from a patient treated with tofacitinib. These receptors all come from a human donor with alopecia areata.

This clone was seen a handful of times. In DNA, the CDR3 is TGTGCCTGGAGTGTATCCCTTGCCGGGACAGGCACAGATACGCAGTATTTT. This encodes CAWSVSLAGTGTDTQYF. This rearrangement joins TRBV30 to TRBJ2-3; TRBD1 matches at 7 bases. The germline V gene encodes CDR1 GTSNPN and CDR2 SVGIG (reference sequence). The J segment lost 1 base and the V segment lost 0 bases, leaving 10 bases of the junction unmatched. The CDR3 length is 17 residues.

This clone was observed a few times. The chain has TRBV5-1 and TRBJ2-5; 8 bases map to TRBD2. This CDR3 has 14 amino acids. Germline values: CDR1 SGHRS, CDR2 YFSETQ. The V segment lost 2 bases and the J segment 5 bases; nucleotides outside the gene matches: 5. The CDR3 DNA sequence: TGCGCCAGCAGCTTAAAGCGGGAGATGGAGACCCAGTACTTC. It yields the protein CASSLKREMETQYF.

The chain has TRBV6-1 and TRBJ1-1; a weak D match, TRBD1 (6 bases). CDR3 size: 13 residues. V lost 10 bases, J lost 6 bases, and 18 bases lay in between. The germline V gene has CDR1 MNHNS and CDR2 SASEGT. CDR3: CATRGGPVAEAFF. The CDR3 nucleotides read TGTGCCACCAGGGGCGGACCGGTAGCTGAAGCTTTCTTT.

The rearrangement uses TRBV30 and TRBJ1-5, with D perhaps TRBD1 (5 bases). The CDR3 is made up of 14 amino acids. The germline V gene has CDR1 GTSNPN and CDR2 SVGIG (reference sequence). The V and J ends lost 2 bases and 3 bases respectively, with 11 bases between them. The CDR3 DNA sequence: TGTGCCTGGAGTCTCCGGGGCTTCAATCAGCCCCAGCATTTT. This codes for CAWSLRGFNQPQHF.

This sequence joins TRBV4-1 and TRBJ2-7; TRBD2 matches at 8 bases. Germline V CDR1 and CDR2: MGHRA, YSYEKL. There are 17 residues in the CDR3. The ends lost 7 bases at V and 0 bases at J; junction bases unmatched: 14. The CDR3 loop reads CASTQGLAGLSSYEQYF. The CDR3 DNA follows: TGCGCCAGCACCCAGGGCCTAGCGGGCCTAAGCTCCTACGAGCAGTACTTC.

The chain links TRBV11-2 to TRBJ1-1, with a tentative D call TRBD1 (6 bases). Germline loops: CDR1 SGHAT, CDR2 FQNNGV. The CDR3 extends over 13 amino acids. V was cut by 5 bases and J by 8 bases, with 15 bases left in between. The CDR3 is CASSATGPKEAFF. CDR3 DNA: TGTGCCAGCAGCGCGACAGGACCTAAGGAAGCTTTCTTT.

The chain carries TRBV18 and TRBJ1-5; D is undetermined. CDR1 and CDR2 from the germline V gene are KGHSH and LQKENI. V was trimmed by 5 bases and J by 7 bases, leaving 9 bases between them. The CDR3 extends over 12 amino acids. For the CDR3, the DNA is TGTGCCAGCTCAAAGCGAGACCAGCCCCAGCATTTT. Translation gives CASSKRDQPQHF.

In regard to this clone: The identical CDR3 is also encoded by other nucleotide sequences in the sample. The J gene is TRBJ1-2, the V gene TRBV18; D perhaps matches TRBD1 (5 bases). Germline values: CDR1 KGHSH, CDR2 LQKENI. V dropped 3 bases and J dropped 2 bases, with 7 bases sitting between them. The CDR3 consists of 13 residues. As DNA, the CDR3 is TGTGCCAGCTCACCGGACAAGAACTATGGCTACACCTTC. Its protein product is CASSPDKNYGYTF.

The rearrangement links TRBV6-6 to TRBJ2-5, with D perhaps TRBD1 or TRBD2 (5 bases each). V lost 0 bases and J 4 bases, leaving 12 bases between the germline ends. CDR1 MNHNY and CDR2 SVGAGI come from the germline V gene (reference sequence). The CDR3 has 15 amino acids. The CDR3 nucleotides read TGTGCCAGCAGTTACTCGAATCAGAGGGGAGAGACCCAGTACTTC. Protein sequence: CASSYSNQRGETQYF.

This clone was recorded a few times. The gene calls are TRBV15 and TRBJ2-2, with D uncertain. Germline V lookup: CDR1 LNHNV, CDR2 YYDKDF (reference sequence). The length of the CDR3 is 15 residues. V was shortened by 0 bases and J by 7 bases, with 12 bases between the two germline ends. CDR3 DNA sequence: TGTGCCACCAGCAGAGATATGTGGCTCCGCGGGGAGCTGTTTTTT. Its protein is CATSRDMWLRGELFF.

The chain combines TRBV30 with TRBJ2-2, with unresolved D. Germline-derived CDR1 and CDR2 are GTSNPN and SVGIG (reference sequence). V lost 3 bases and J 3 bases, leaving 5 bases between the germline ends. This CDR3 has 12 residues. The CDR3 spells CAWRPYTGELFF. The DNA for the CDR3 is TGTGCCTGGAGACCGTACACCGGGGAGCTGTTTTTT.

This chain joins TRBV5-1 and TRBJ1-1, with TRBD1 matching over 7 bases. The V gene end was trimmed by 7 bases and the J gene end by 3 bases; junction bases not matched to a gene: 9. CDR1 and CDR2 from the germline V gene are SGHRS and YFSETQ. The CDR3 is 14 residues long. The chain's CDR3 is CASGPQGPYTEAFF. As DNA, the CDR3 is TGCGCCAGCGGACCACAGGGGCCTTACACTGAAGCTTTCTTT.

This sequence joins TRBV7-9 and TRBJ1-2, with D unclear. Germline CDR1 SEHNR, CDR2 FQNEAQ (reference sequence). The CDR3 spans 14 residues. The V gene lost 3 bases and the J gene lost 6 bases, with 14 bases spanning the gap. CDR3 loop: CASSLPVGRNGYTF. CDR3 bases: TGTGCCAGCAGCTTGCCCGTGGGGAGGAATGGCTACACCTTC.

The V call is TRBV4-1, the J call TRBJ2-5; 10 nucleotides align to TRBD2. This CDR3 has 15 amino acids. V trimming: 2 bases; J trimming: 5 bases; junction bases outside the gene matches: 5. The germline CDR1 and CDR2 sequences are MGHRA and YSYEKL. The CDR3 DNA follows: TGCGCCAGCAGCCAACTAGCGGGAGTGCAGGAGACCCAGTACTTC. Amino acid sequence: CASSQLAGVQETQYF.

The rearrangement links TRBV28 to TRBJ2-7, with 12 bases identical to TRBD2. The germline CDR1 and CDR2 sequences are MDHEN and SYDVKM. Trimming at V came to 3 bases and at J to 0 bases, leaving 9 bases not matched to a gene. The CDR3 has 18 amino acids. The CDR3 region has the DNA TGTGCCAGCAGTTTCGTGACAGGGACTAGCGGGCGCTCCTACGAGCAGTACTTC. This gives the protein CASSFVTGTSGRSYEQYF.

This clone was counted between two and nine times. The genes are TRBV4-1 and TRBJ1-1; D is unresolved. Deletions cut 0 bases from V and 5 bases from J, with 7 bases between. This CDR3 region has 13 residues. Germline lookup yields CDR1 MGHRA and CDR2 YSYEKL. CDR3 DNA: TGCGCCAGCAGCCAAGAAGGGTGGACTGAAGCTTTCTTT. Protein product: CASSQEGWTEAFF.

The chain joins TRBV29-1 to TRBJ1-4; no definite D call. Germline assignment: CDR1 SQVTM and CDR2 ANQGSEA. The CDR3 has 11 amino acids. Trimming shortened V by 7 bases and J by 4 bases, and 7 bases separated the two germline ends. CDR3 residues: CSATNNEKLFF. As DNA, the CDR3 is TGCAGCGCTACAAATAATGAAAAACTGTTTTTT.

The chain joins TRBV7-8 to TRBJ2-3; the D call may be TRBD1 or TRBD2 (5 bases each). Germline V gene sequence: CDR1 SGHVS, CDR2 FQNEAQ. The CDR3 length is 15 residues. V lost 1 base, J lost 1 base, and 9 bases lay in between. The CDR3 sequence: CASSLVLGGTDTQYF. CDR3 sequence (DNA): TGTGCCAGCAGCTTAGTACTAGGGGGCACAGATACGCAGTATTTT.

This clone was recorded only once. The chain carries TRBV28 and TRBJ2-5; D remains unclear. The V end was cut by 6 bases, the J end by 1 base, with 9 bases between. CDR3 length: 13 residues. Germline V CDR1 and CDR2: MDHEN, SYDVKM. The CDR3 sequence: CASRLHIQETQYF. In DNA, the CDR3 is TGTGCCAGCAGACTACACATCCAAGAGACCCAGTACTTC.

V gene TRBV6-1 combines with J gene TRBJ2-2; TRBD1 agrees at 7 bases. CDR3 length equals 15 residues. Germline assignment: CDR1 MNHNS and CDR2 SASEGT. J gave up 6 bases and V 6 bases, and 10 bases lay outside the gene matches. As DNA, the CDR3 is TGTGCCAGCAGCTCACATAGACAGGGCCCCGGGGAGCTGTTTTTT. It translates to CASSSHRQGPGELFF.

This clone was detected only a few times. The CDR3 DNA follows: TGCGCCAGCAGCTTGAGCGGGGGGACAGATACGCAGTATTTT. Amino acids: CASSLSGGTDTQYF. V usage is TRBV5-1 and J usage is TRBJ2-3, with 9 bases identical to TRBD2. V dropped 1 base and J dropped 3; count of bases not matched to a gene: 0. Germline CDR1 is SGHRS and CDR2 is YFSETQ. The CDR3 has 14 residues. The entire variable domain, with the rest obtained from reference TRBV5-1 and TRBJ2-3, is as follows: KAGVTQTPRYLIKTRGQQVTLSCSPISGHRSVSWYQQTPGQGLQFLFEYFSETQRNKGNFPGRFSGRQFSNSRSEMNVSTLELGDSALYLCASSLSGGTDTQYFGPGTRLTVL.

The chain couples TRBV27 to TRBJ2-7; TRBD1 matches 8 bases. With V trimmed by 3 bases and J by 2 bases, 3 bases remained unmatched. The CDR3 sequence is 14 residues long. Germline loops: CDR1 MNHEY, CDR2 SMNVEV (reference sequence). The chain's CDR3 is CASSFWDRPYEQYF. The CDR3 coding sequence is TGTGCCAGCAGTTTCTGGGACAGGCCCTACGAGCAGTACTTC.

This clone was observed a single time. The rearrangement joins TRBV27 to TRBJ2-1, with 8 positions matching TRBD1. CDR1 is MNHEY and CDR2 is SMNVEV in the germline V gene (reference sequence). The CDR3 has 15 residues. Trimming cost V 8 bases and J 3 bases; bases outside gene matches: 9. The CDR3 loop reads CASRDAGTGYNEQFF. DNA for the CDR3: TGTGCCAGCCGAGATGCAGGGACAGGCTACAATGAGCAGTTCTTC.

CDR3 amino acids: CASKRGSTAGELFF. The CDR3 nucleotides are TGTGCCAGCAAGAGGGGATCGACGGCCGGGGAGCTGTTTTTT. The chain is built from TRBV2 and TRBJ2-2, with D tentatively TRBD1 or TRBD2 (5 bases each). CDR1 SNHLY and CDR2 FYNNEI come from the germline V gene. Trimming stripped 7 bases from V and 6 bases from J, with 15 bases between. CDR3 length equals 14 residues.

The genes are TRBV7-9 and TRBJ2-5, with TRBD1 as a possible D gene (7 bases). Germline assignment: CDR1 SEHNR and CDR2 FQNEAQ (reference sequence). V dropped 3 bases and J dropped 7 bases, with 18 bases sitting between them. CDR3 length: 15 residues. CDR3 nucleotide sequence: TGTGCCAGCAGCTTCCGGACAGGAGGGGATCGGACCCAGTACTTC. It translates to CASSFRTGGDRTQYF.